Listed below are T cell receptor beta chains from one sample, sequenced in a study of T cells in Graves' hyperthyroidism and ophthalmopathy. Using its own MiXCR run on the multiplex PCR reads, TCRdb lists one record per CDR3 protein. The repertoire holds about 480,000 distinct CDR3 sequences, with 13% to 15% as singletons. The specimen sequenced was blood. All receptors derive from a woman aged 18-35 years with Graves' hyperthyroidism. Each CDR3 is given with its conserved first and last residue.

j_gene: TRBJ2-3
len: 14
v_gene: TRBV9
CDR3aa: CASSTAGDLDTQYF

j_gene: TRBJ2-7
len: 13
v_gene: TRBV6-2/TRBV6-3
CDR3aa: CASSLRLGAGQYF

j_gene: TRBJ1-2
len: 15
v_gene: TRBV20-1
CDR3aa: CSAVSRGLDNYGYTF

j_gene: TRBJ1-2
len: 11
v_gene: TRBV27
CDR3aa: CASGLNYGYTF

j_gene: TRBJ2-1
len: 15
v_gene: TRBV20-1
CDR3aa: CSARVGGSSYNEQFF

j_gene: TRBJ1-2
len: 16
v_gene: TRBV5-8
CDR3aa: CASSRRRGTKAYGYTF

j_gene: TRBJ1-4
len: 16
v_gene: TRBV5-8
CDR3aa: CASSKDSFATNEKLFF

j_gene: TRBJ1-4
len: 17
v_gene: TRBV6-1
CDR3aa: CASSGQAGYATNEKLFF

j_gene: TRBJ1-4
len: 17
v_gene: TRBV25-1
CDR3aa: CASSERTGVATNEKLFF

j_gene: TRBJ2-6
len: 17
v_gene: TRBV29-1
CDR3aa: CSVEARVAFSGANVLTF

j_gene: TRBJ2-6
len: 17
v_gene: TRBV12-3/TRBV12-4
CDR3aa: CASPLRAQSSGANVLTF